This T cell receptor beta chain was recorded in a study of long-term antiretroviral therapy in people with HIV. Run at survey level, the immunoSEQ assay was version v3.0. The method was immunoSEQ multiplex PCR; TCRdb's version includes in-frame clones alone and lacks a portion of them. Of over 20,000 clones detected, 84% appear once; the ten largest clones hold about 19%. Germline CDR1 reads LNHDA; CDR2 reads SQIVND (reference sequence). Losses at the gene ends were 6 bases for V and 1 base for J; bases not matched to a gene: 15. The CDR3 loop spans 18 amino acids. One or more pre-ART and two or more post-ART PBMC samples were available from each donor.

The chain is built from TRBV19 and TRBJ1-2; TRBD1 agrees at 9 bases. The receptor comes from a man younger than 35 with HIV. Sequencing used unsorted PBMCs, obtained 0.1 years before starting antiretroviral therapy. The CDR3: CASSPLPGQGGLNYGYTF. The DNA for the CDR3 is TGTGCCAGTAGCCCCCTACCGGGACAGGGTGGACTTAACTATGGCTACACCTTC. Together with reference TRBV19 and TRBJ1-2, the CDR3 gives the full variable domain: DGGITQSPKYLFRKEGQNVTLSCEQNLNHDAMYWYRQDPGQGLRLIYYSQIVNDFQKGDIAEGYSVSREKKESFPLTVTSAQKNPTAFYLCASSPLPGQGGLNYGYTFGSGTRLTVV.